Presented here are 17 T cell receptor beta chains from one specimen sequenced in a study of regulatory T cells in long-lasting Graves disease. The time point here: persistent/refractory GD, antithyroid drugs over 5 years with positive TRAb. RNA isolated from PBMCs was used to make the TCR library. CDR3 regions were amplified by Arm-PCR using iRepertoire HTBI primers to build TCR beta libraries. TCRdb re-analysed the multiplex PCR reads in MiXCR, keeping a single row per CDR3 protein. The sample lists around 460,000 distinct CDR3 sequences, about 22% occurring once. Specimen: peripheral blood mononuclear cells (PBMCs), collected when the disease was refractory, from a patient treated with antithyroid drugs. The receptor source for this set is a female donor with Graves disease.

This clonotype was observed once. Since a much larger clone is just one base distant, this may be a read error. The chain carries TRBV19 and TRBJ1-1; D perhaps matches TRBD1 (5 bases). V lost 3 bases and J lost 0, with 8 bases in between. Germline V gives CDR1 LNHDA, CDR2 SQIVND (reference sequence). The CDR3 spans 14 residues. As DNA, the CDR3 is TGTGCCAGTAGTATGGGACGGGTGAACACTGAAGCTTTCTTT. It specifies CASSMGRVNTEAFF.

This clonotype was detected a few times. The chain links TRBV20-1 to TRBJ1-1; TRBD1 might be the D (5 bases). Germline CDR1 DFQATT, CDR2 SNEGSKA (reference sequence). Trimming left V 5 bases short and J 3 bases short, with 10 bases between. This CDR3 is built from 12 residues. CDR3 in DNA: TGCAGTGCTTCCAGACAGTACACTGAAGCTTTCTTT. Its translation is CSASRQYTEAFF.

The chain has TRBV10-3 and TRBJ2-7, with D unresolved. Trimming stripped 5 bases from V and 2 bases from J, with 13 bases between. CDR3 length: 14 residues. Germline V gene lookup returns CDR1 ENHRY and CDR2 SYGVKD. The CDR3 DNA sequence: TGTGCCATCAGTCCCCCGACTGGAACCTACGAGCAGTACTTC. Its protein is CAISPPTGTYEQYF.

This clonotype was counted at least ten times. The gene calls are TRBV28 and TRBJ2-5; no clear D. This CDR3 has 11 amino acids. The germline V and J ends were trimmed by 5 bases and 4 bases, with 5 bases remaining between them. The V gene's germline CDR1 is MDHEN and CDR2 SYDVKM. DNA of the CDR3: TGTGCCAGCAGTACCCCAGAGACCCAGTACTTC. Translating it yields CASSTPETQYF.

The genes are TRBV18 and TRBJ2-7; 7 nucleotides align to TRBD2. Germline loops: CDR1 KGHSH, CDR2 LQKENI. V was clipped by 4 bases and J by 0 bases; unmatched bases: 9. The CDR3 totals 16 residues. The CDR3 region is CASSRTPGLSSYEQYF. As DNA, the CDR3 is TGTGCCAGCTCACGGACTCCGGGACTATCCTCCTACGAGCAGTACTTC.

This clonotype has more than one count but fewer than ten. This sequence joins TRBV5-4 and TRBJ1-6, with TRBD1 matching over 8 bases. CDR3 size: 14 residues. Germline CDR1 and CDR2: SGHNT and YYREEE (reference sequence). V shed 2 bases and J 15 bases; nucleotides not matched to a gene: 10. The CDR3, as DNA: TGTGCCAGCAGCTTCACCGGGACAGGCGGACTCCTCCACTTT. This translates into CASSFTGTGGLLHF.

This clonotype has only a few counts. The V gene is TRBV20-1, the J gene TRBJ1-6; D ambiguous. Germline V lookup: CDR1 DFQATT, CDR2 SNEGSKA (reference sequence). This CDR3 has 13 residues. Trimming took 2 bases from V and 5 from J, leaving 7 bases between them. This chain's CDR3 is CSARFNNNSPLHF. The CDR3 DNA follows: TGCAGTGCTAGATTCAACAATAATTCACCCCTCCACTTT.

This clonotype was counted many times. CDR3 amino acids: CSAKGGGSGANVLTF. The CDR3 DNA sequence: TGCAGCGCAAAAGGGGGCGGCTCTGGGGCCAACGTCCTGACTTTC. The J gene is TRBJ2-6, the V gene TRBV29-1, with TRBD1 matching over 7 bases. J was trimmed by 0 bases and V by 7 bases; bases with no gene match: 6. This CDR3 spans 15 amino acids. Germline-derived CDR1 and CDR2 are SQVTM and ANQGSEA.

The gene calls are TRBV28 and TRBJ1-5, with D possibly matching TRBD1 (6 bases). Trimming left V 6 bases short and J 2 bases short, with 14 bases between. Germline V CDR1 and CDR2: MDHEN, SYDVKM. The CDR3 is 15 amino acids. This CDR3 is CASRTTGGGNQPQHF. The CDR3 DNA reads as TGTGCCAGCAGAACGACAGGTGGTGGCAATCAGCCCCAGCATTTT.

Of note for this clonotype: This may stem from a read error, because a much larger clone lies one nucleotide away. The J gene is TRBJ1-6, the V gene TRBV19, with 8 nucleotides matching TRBD1. The CDR3 has 15 residues. CDR1 LNHDA and CDR2 SQIVND come from the germline V gene (reference sequence). With V trimmed by 5 bases and J by 9 bases, 9 bases remained unmatched. DNA for the CDR3: TGTGCCAGTAGTCGGACAGGGACTGGAGCTTCACCCCTCCACTTT. Translating gives CASSRTGTGASPLHF.

This clonotype appeared a few times. The J gene is TRBJ2-5, the V gene TRBV5-1; 7 positions agree with TRBD2. The length of the CDR3 is 14 residues. V lost 1 base and J lost 3; bases outside the gene matches: 3. Germline CDR1 and CDR2: SGHRS and YFSETQ. DNA for the CDR3: TGCGCCAGCAGCTTGCCCAGCGGGGAAGAGACCCAGTACTTC. It is translated as CASSLPSGEETQYF.

This clonotype was detected ten times or more. CDR3 in amino acids: CASSGRQINTEAFF. As DNA, the CDR3 is TGTGCCAGCAGCGGCAGGCAGATTAACACTGAAGCTTTCTTT. The rearrangement joins TRBV14 to TRBJ1-1; D unresolved. The CDR3 runs 14 residues. Germline-derived CDR1 and CDR2 are SGHDN and FVKESK. Trimming took 5 bases from V and 2 from J, leaving 12 bases between them.

This clonotype was picked up many times. V and J are TRBV27 and TRBJ2-7; possible D gene TRBD2, 5 bases. The V and J ends lost 6 bases and 1 base respectively, with 16 bases between them. Per the germline V gene, CDR1 is MNHEY and CDR2 is SMNVEV (reference sequence). CDR3 length equals 15 residues. The CDR3, as DNA: TGTGCCAGCAGCACCGGGAAGGGATGGTCCTACGAGCAGTACTTC. This translates into CASSTGKGWSYEQYF.

V gene TRBV10-3 combines with J gene TRBJ1-2; D ambiguous. The germline CDR1 and CDR2 sequences are ENHRY and SYGVKD. With 7 bases removed from V and 8 bases from J, the gap between germline ends came to 20 bases. The CDR3 runs 14 residues. In DNA, the CDR3 is TGTGCCATCACCCAGGACGAGGGTCCTCGGGGCTACACCTTC. Its protein is CAITQDEGPRGYTF.

The J gene is TRBJ2-7, the V gene TRBV6-2 or TRBV6-3; D remains ambiguous. Germline V lookup: CDR1 MNHEY, CDR2 SVGEGT. This CDR3 contains 11 residues. V was trimmed by 7 bases and J by 5 bases, leaving 9 bases between them. CDR3 coding DNA: TGTGCCAGCAAAGGGAAAAACGAGCAGTACTTC. Its protein is CASKGKNEQYF.

V usage is TRBV5-1 and J usage is TRBJ1-2, with no clear D. Germline-derived CDR1 and CDR2 are SGHRS and YFSETQ. V was clipped by 5 bases and J by 0 bases, with 11 bases between them. The CDR3 covers 14 residues. Here the CDR3 reads CASSFTASNYGYTF. In DNA, the CDR3 is TGCGCCAGCAGTTTCACAGCATCTAACTATGGCTACACCTTC.

There are a few counts of this clonotype. This sequence joins TRBV19 and TRBJ1-5, with a weak D call TRBD1 (6 bases). The CDR3 consists of 18 residues. Per the germline V gene, CDR1 is LNHDA and CDR2 is SQIVND (reference sequence). The V gene lost 3 bases and the J gene lost 0 bases, with 18 bases spanning the gap. The DNA for the CDR3 is TGTGCCAGTAGTATGGCGGCCAGGGGATGGACTAGCAATCAGCCCCAGCATTTT. It specifies CASSMAARGWTSNQPQHF.